The clone carrying this T cell receptor (beta chain) was observed at least ten times. Germline CDR1 is DFQATT and CDR2 is SNEGSKA (reference sequence). The V end lost 1 base, the J end lost 6 bases, and 19 bases lay between the germline ends. This CDR3 spans 15 amino acids. The sample belongs to a study of CD8+CD57+ T cells in acquired aplastic anemia. Study-level background: The average for DNA from sorted CD4+ and CD8+ cells was around 3.5 ug.

For sequencing, patients were chosen who had shown expansion of CD8+CD57+ cells by flow cytometry. Among the patients, none had received any therapy at the time of blood sampling. Genomic DNA templated the TCR beta VDJ and CDR3 profiling. TCRdb reanalysed the reads using MiXCR and keeps one entry per CDR3 protein. The sample holds more than 150,000 distinct CDR3 sequences; approximately 52% are singletons and the top ten take about 1.8%. This clonotype was sampled from a human donor with aplastic anemia. The sample consisted of sorted CD4+, CD8+, or CD8+CD57+ T cells (not recorded which) from PBMCs. The rearrangement joins TRBV20-1 to TRBJ2-7; TRBD2 might be the D (5 bases). The CDR3 DNA is TGCAGTGCTAGAGGCGGGTCATCCCCTAGGTCCGAGCAGTACTTC. Its translation: CSARGGSSPRSEQYF.